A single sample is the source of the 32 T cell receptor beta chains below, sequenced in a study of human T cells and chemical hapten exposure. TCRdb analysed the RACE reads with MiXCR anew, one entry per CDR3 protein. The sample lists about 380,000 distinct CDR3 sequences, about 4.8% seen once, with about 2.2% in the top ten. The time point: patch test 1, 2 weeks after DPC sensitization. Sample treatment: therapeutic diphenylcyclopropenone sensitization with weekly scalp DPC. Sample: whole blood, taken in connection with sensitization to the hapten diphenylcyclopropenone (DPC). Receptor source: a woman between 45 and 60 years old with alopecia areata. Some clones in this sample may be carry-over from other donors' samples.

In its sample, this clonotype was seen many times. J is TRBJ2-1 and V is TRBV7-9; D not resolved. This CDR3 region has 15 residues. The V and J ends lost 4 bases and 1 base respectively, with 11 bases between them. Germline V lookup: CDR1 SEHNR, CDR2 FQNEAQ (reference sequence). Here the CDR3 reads CASSSTDGSYNEQFF. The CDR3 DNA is TGTGCCAGCAGCTCCACGGACGGTTCCTACAATGAGCAGTTCTTC.

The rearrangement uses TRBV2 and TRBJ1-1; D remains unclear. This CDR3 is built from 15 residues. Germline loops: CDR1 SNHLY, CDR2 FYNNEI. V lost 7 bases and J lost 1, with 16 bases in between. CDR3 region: CASKEWYGSNTEAFF. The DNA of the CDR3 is TGTGCCAGCAAGGAATGGTATGGCTCGAACACTGAAGCTTTCTTT.

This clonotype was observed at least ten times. CDR3 in amino acids: CASSPGLAVTYEQYF. DNA for the CDR3: TGTGCCAGCAGCCCCGGACTAGCGGTGACCTACGAGCAGTACTTC. The chain carries TRBV7-9 and TRBJ2-7, with 10 bases fitting TRBD2. Trimming took 5 bases from V and 2 from J; bases not matched to a gene: 6. CDR3 length equals 15 residues. CDR1 SEHNR and CDR2 FQNEAQ come from the germline V gene (reference sequence). Full variable domain (remainder filled in from reference TRBV7-9 and TRBJ2-7): DTGVSQNPRHKITKRGQNVTFRCDPISEHNRLYWYRQTLGQGPEFLTYFQNEAQLEKSRLLSDRFSAERPKGSFSTLEIQRTEQGDSAMYLCASSPGLAVTYEQYFGPGTRLTVT.

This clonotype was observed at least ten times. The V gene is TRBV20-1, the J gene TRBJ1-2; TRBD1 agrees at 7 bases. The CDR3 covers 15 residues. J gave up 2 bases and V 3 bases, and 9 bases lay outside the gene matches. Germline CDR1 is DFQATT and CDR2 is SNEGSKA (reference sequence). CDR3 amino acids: CSARDPGQINYGYTF. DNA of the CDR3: TGCAGTGCTAGGGACCCGGGACAGATAAACTATGGCTACACCTTC.

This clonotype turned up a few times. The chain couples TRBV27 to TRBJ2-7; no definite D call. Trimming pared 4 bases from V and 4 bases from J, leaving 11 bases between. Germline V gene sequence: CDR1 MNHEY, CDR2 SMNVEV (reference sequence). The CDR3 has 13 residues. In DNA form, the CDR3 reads TGTGCCAGCAGTTATTCGGACGGGTACGAGCAGTACTTC. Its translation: CASSYSDGYEQYF.

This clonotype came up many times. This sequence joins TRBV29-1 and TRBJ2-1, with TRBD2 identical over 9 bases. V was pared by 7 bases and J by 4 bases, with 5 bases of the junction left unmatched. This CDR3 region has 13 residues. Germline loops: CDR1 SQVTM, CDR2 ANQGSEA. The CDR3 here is CSAPAGGYNEQFF. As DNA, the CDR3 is TGCAGCGCCCCCGCGGGGGGGTACAATGAGCAGTTCTTC.

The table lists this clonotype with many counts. The CDR3 DNA reads as TGTGCCAGCAGTTTATCTAGCGGGGACCCCTGGGGCACAGATACGCAGTATTTT. It is translated as CASSLSSGDPWGTDTQYF. The chain couples TRBV28 to TRBJ2-3; 9 bases are a match to TRBD2. Trimming removed 1 base from V and 1 base from J; junction bases left unmatched: 9. This CDR3 spans 18 amino acids. Germline V gives CDR1 MDHEN, CDR2 SYDVKM. The whole variable domain, filled in from reference TRBV28 and TRBJ2-3, reads DVKVTQSSRYLVKRTGEKVFLECVQDMDHENMFWYRQDPGLGLRLIYFSYDVKMKEKGDIPEGYSVSREKKERFSLILESASTNQTSMYLCASSLSSGDPWGTDTQYFGPGTRLTVL.

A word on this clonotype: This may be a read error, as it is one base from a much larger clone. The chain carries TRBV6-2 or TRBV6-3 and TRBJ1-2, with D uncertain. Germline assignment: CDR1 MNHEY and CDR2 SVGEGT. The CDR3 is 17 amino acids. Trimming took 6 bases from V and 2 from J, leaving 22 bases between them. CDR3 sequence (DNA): TGTGCCAGCAGCTCCCGGGTCAGCAAGTTTCTAAACTATGGCTACACCTTC. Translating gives CASSSRVSKFLNYGYTF.

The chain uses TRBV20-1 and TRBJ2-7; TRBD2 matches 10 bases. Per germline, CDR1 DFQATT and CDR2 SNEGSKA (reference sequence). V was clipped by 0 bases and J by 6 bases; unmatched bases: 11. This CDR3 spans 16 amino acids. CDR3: CSARDPRLAGDVEQYF. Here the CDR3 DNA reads TGCAGTGCTAGAGATCCCCGGCTAGCGGGAGATGTCGAGCAGTACTTC.

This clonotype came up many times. The CDR3 sequence is CASSLELAGGPLDTQYF. DNA for the CDR3: TGTGCCAGCAGCTTAGAACTAGCGGGAGGGCCCTTAGATACGCAGTATTTT. The chain links TRBV7-2 to TRBJ2-3, with 13 bases fitting TRBD2. This CDR3 has 17 residues. Losses at the gene ends were 1 base for V and 5 bases for J; bases not matched to a gene: 6. Germline CDR1 is SGHTA and CDR2 is FQGNSA.

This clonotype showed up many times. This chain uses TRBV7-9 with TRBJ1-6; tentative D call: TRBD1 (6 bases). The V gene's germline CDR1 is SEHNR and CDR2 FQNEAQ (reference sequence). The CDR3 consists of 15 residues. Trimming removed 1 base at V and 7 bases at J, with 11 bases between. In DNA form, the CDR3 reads TGTGCCAGCAGCTTAGGGGCAGGGGAAAATTCACCCCTCCACTTT. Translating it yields CASSLGAGENSPLHF.

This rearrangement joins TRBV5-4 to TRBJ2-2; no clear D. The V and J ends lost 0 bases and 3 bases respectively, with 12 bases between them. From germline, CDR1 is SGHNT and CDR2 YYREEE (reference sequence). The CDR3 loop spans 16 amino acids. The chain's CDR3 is CASSLAFDWDTGELFF. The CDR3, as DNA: TGTGCCAGCAGCTTGGCATTCGACTGGGACACCGGGGAGCTGTTTTTT. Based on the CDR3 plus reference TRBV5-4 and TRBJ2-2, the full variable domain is ETGVTQSPTHLIKTRGQQVTLRCSSQSGHNTVSWYQQALGQGPQFIFQYYREEENGRGNFPPRFSGLQFPNYSSELNVNALELDDSALYLCASSLAFDWDTGELFFGEGSRLTVL.

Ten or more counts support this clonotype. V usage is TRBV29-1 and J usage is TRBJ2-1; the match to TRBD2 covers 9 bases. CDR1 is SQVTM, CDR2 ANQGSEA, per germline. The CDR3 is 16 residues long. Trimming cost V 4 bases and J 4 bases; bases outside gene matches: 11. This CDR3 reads CSVAPPGGRGYNEQFF. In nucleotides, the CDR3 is TGCAGCGTTGCCCCCCCGGGCGGGAGGGGTTACAATGAGCAGTTCTTC.

The CDR3 nucleotides are TGTGCCAGCAGTCCGTGGAGGAACAGGGAGAGGACCTACGAGCAGTACTTC. Protein product: CASSPWRNRERTYEQYF. The rearrangement joins TRBV21-1 to TRBJ2-7; the table's D call, TRBD1, has no DNA check behind it. TRBV21-1 corresponds to a pseudogene. The CDR3 covers 17 residues.

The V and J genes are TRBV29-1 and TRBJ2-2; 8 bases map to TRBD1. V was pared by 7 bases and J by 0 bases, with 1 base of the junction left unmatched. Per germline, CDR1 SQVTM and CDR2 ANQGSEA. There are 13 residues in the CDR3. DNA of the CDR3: TGCAGCGCGGACAGGGCGAACACCGGGGAGCTGTTTTTT. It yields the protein CSADRANTGELFF.

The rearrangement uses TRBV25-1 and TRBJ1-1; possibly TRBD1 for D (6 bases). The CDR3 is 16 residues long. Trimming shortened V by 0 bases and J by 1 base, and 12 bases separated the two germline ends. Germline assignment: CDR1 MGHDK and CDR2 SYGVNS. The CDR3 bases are TGTGCCAGCAGTGAATACAGGGGCCAGGGGAACACTGAAGCTTTCTTT. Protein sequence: CASSEYRGQGNTEAFF.

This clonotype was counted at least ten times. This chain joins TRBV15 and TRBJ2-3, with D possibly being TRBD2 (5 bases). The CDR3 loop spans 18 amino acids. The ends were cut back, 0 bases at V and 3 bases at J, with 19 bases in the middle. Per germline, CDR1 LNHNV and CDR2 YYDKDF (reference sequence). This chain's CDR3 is CATSRDGSSPYSTDTQYF. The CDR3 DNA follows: TGTGCCACCAGCAGAGATGGGTCTAGCCCATATTCAACAGATACGCAGTATTTT.

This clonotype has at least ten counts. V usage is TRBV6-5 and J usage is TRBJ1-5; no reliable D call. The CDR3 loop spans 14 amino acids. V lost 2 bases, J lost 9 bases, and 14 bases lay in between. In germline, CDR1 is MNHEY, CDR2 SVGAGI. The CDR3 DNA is TGTGCCAGCAGTTACAACGACGAGTCCTGGCCCCAGCATTTT. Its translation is CASSYNDESWPQHF.

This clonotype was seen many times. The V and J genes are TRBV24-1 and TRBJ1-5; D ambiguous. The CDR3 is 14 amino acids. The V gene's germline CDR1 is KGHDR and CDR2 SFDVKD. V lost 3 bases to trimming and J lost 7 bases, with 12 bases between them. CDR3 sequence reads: CATSDNSRRQPQHF. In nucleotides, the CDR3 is TGTGCCACCAGTGATAACAGTCGCCGGCAGCCCCAGCATTTT.

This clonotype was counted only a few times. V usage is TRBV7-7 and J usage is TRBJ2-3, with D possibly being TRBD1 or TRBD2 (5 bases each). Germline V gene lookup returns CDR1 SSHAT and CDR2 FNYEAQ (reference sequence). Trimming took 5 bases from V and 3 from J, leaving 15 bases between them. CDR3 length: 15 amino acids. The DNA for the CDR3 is TGTGCCAGCAGCCTCTCCGGGACCTTAACAGATACGCAGTATTTT. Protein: CASSLSGTLTDTQYF.

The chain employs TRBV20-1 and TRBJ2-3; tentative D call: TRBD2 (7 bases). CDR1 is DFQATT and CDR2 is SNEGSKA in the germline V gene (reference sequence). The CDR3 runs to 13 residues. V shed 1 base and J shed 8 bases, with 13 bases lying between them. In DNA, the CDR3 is TGCAGTGCTAGAGGGGGAGGGGGGCCTACGCAGTATTTT. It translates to CSARGGGGPTQYF.

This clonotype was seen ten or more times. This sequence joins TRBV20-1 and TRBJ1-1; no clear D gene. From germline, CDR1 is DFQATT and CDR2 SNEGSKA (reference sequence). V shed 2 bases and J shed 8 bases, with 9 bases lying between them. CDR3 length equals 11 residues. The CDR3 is CSARNLPEAFF. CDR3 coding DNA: TGCAGTGCTAGAAACCTCCCCGAAGCTTTCTTT.

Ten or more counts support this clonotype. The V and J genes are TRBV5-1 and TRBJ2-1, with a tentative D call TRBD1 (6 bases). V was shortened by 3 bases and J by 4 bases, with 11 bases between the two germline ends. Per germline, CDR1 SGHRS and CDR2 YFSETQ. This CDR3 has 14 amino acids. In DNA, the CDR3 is TGCGCCAGCAGCTCAGGGGACCAATACAATGAGCAGTTCTTC. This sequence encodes CASSSGDQYNEQFF.

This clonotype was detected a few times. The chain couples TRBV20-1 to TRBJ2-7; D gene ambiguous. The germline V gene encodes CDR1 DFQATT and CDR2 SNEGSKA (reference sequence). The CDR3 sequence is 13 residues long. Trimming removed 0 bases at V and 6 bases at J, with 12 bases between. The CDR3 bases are TGCAGTGCTAGAGATCGGGTGGAAGGCGAGCAGTACTTC. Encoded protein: CSARDRVEGEQYF.

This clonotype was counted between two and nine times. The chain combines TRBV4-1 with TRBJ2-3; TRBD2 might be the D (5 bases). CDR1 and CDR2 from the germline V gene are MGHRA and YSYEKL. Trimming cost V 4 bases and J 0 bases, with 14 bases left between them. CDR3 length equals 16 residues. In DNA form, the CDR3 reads TGCGCCAGCAGCCCCGGACTTTTCTCTAGCACAGATACGCAGTATTTT. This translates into CASSPGLFSSTDTQYF.

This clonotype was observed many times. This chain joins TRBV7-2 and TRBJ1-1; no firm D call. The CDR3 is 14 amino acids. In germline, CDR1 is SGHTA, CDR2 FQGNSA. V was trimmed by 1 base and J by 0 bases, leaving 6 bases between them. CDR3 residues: CASSLGPVNTEAFF. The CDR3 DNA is TGTGCCAGCAGCTTAGGCCCCGTGAACACTGAAGCTTTCTTT.

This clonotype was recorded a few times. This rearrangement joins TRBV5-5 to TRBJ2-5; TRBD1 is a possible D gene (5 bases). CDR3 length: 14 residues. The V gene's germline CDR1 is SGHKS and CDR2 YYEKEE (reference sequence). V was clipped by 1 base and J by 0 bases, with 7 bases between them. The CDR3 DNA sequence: TGTGCCAGCAGCTTGCCGGACAACCAAGAGACCCAGTACTTC. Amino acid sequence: CASSLPDNQETQYF. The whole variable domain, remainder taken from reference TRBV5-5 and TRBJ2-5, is DAGVTQSPTHLIKTRGQQVTLRCSPISGHKSVSWYQQVLGQGPQFIFQYYEKEERGRGNFPDRFSARQFPNYSSELNVNALLLGDSALYLCASSLPDNQETQYFGPGTRLLVL.

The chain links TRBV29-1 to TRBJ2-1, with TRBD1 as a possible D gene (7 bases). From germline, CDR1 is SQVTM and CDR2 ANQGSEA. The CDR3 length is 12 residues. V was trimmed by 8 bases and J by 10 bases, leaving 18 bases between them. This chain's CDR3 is CSIRRDSGEQFF. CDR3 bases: TGCAGCATCCGTCGGGACAGCGGGGAGCAGTTCTTC.

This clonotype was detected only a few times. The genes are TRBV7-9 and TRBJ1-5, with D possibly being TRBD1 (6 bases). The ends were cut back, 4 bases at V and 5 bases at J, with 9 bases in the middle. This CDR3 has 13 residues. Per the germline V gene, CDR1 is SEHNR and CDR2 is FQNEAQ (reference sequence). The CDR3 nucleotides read TGTGCCAGCAGCTGGAACAGGGATCAGCCCCAGCATTTT. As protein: CASSWNRDQPQHF. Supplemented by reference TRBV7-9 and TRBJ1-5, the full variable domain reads DTGVSQNPRHKITKRGQNVTFRCDPISEHNRLYWYRQTLGQGPEFLTYFQNEAQLEKSRLLSDRFSAERPKGSFSTLEIQRTEQGDSAMYLCASSWNRDQPQHFGDGTRLSIL.

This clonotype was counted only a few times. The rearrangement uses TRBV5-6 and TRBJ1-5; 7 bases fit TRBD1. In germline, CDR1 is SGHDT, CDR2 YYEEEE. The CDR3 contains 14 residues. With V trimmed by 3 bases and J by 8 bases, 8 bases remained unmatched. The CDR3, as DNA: TGTGCCAGCAGCTCCTCGACAGGGTTGAAGCCCCAGCATTTT. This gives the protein CASSSSTGLKPQHF.

DNA of the CDR3: TGCGCCAGCAGTCAACCCGGACAGGGGCGAGAGACCCAGTACTTC. Amino acids: CASSQPGQGRETQYF. The chain joins TRBV23-1 to TRBJ2-5; 9 bases fit TRBD1. TRBV23-1 is an ORF; its function is uncertain. J gave up 4 bases and V 2 bases, and 5 bases lay outside the gene matches. CDR3 length equals 15 residues.

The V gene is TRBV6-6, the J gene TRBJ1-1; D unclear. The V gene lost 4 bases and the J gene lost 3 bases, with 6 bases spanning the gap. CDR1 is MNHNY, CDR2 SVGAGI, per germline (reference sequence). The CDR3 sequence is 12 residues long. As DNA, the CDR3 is TGTGCCAGCAGTTCATTTGACACTGAAGCTTTCTTT. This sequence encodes CASSSFDTEAFF.